The 12 T cell receptor beta chains reported below all come from one sample, sequenced in a study of cytomegalovirus exposure and HLA in healthy donors (dated by TCRdb to about 2017). The library was generated by the immunoSEQ multiplex PCR assay. A mixture of 60 forward primers for TCR Vbeta segments and 13 reverse primers for TCR Jbeta segments was used in the multiplex PCR. Entries here come from immuneACCESS through TCRdb and include only in-frame sequences with V and J called. Some clones fail to appear in such tables; in the studies checked, an unresolved V gene covers under half of the shortfall, and the cause of the remainder is unknown. This sample lists 65,000 to 95,000 clones; just under 80% were detected once. The ten biggest clones cover around 2.6% of the sample. Material for sequencing was PBMCs. The receptors shown here come from a male donor in good health and CMV-seropositive.

This rearrangement joins TRBV9 to TRBJ2-1; TRBD2 matches at 14 bases. The CDR3 has 16 residues. Germline V gene data show CDR1 as SGDLS and CDR2 as YYNGEE. The ends lost 3 bases at V and 9 bases at J; junction bases unmatched: 8. DNA of the CDR3: TGTGCCAGCAGCGCGGACCCTGGACTAGCGGGAGGTGAGCAGTTCTTC. It is translated as CASSADPGLAGGEQFF.

V is TRBV5-1 and J is TRBJ2-7; tentatively, D is TRBD2 (5 bases). Per germline, CDR1 SGHRS and CDR2 YFSETQ. The length of the CDR3 is 15 residues. Trimming took 0 bases from V and 1 from J, leaving 11 bases between them. The CDR3 nucleotides read TGCGCCAGCAGCTTGGGTATGGAGGTTTCCTACGAGCAGTACTTC. Its protein product is CASSLGMEVSYEQYF.

The chain joins TRBV2 to TRBJ1-5; 10 positions match TRBD1. With V trimmed by 6 bases and J by 4 bases, 6 bases remained unmatched. The germline CDR1 and CDR2 sequences are SNHLY and FYNNEI. The CDR3 sequence is 15 residues long. CDR3 nucleotides: TGTGCCAGCAGGCTTGGACAGGGGGGAAATCAGCCCCAGCATTTT. The encoded protein is CASRLGQGGNQPQHF.

V gene TRBV9 combines with J gene TRBJ2-1; D uncertain. V shed 4 bases and J shed 0 bases, with 8 bases lying between them. This CDR3 comprises 14 residues. CDR1 is SGDLS and CDR2 is YYNGEE in the germline V gene. CDR3 in amino acids: CASSTRNSYNEQFF. The CDR3 nucleotides are TGTGCCAGCAGCACCAGAAACTCCTACAATGAGCAGTTCTTC.

The chain couples TRBV4-2 to TRBJ2-3; TRBD2 might be the D (5 bases). Germline lookup yields CDR1 LGHNA and CDR2 YNFKEQ. The length of the CDR3 is 14 residues. V lost 0 bases to trimming and J lost 3 bases, with 7 bases between them. This chain's CDR3 is CASSQDGKTDTQYF. In DNA form, the CDR3 reads TGTGCCAGCAGCCAAGACGGGAAGACAGATACGCAGTATTTT.

This rearrangement joins TRBV5-4 to TRBJ2-1, with TRBD2 matching over 9 bases. J gave up 5 bases and V 9 bases, and 9 bases lay outside the gene matches. The length of the CDR3 is 14 residues. Germline V gene sequence: CDR1 SGHNT, CDR2 YYREEE (reference sequence). CDR3 amino acids: CATLETSGHNEQFF. The CDR3 DNA reads as TGTGCCACTTTGGAGACTAGCGGACACAATGAGCAGTTCTTC. The full variable domain, rest sourced from reference TRBV5-4 and TRBJ2-1, is ETGVTQSPTHLIKTRGQQVTLRCSSQSGHNTVSWYQQALGQGPQFIFQYYREEENGRGNFPPRFSGLQFPNYSSELNVNALELDDSALYLCATLETSGHNEQFFGPGTRLTVL.

This clone was counted between two and nine times. J is TRBJ2-3 and V is TRBV5-1; D is ambiguous. V lost 8 bases, J lost 4 bases, and 11 bases lay in between. Germline V gives CDR1 SGHRS, CDR2 YFSETQ. The CDR3 has 12 residues. Written as DNA, the CDR3 is TGCGCCAGTCGCCGAGGAGCAGATACGCAGTATTTT. The encoded protein is CASRRGADTQYF. Full variable domain (remainder filled in from reference TRBV5-1 and TRBJ2-3): KAGVTQTPRYLIKTRGQQVTLSCSPISGHRSVSWYQQTPGQGLQFLFEYFSETQRNKGNFPGRFSGRQFSNSRSEMNVSTLELGDSALYLCASRRGADTQYFGPGTRLTVL.

The chain employs TRBV7-9 and TRBJ2-3; D remains ambiguous. This CDR3 has 11 residues. V lost 5 bases, J lost 3 bases, and 3 bases lay in between. Germline V CDR1 and CDR2: SEHNR, FQNEAQ (reference sequence). The CDR3 region is CASSLTDTQYF. CDR3 nucleotides: TGTGCCAGCAGCCTAACAGATACGCAGTATTTT.

The DNA for the CDR3 is TGTGCCAGCAGGAAGGGGACTAGCGGGAGGATGAGCTCCTACAATGAGCAGTTCTTC. Translated: CASRKGTSGRMSSYNEQFF. The rearrangement uses TRBV2 and TRBJ2-1; 15 bases match TRBD2. CDR1 and CDR2 (germline): SNHLY, FYNNEI. The CDR3 sequence is 19 residues long. Unmatched junction bases numbered 9, after V lost 6 bases and J lost 0 bases.

This clone was recorded once. The V call is TRBV27, the J call TRBJ1-5, with TRBD1 matching 7 bases. The CDR3 covers 15 residues. Germline V gene data show CDR1 as MNHEY and CDR2 as SMNVEV (reference sequence). Trimming took 5 bases from V and 6 from J; bases not matched to a gene: 10. CDR3 protein: CASSLQGDWGQPQHF. The CDR3, as DNA: TGTGCCAGCAGTCTCCAGGGGGACTGGGGTCAGCCCCAGCATTTT.

The chain employs TRBV4-1 and TRBJ2-7; 11 bases align to TRBD2. CDR3 length: 16 amino acids. CDR1 is MGHRA and CDR2 is YSYEKL in the germline V gene. V shed 2 bases and J 4 bases; nucleotides not matched to a gene: 7. CDR3 amino acids: CASSQPASGRFYEQYF. The CDR3 DNA sequence: TGCGCCAGCAGCCAACCCGCTAGCGGGAGGTTTTACGAGCAGTACTTC.

V usage is TRBV5-1 and J usage is TRBJ2-5; D is unclear. V was cut by 2 bases and J by 5 bases, with 7 bases left in between. The CDR3 spans 12 residues. The germline V gene has CDR1 SGHRS and CDR2 YFSETQ. The CDR3 spells CASSFSEETQYF. CDR3 sequence (DNA): TGCGCCAGCAGCTTCTCCGAGGAGACCCAGTACTTC.